This TCR beta chain was sequenced for a study of cytotoxic CD8 clonotypes in ibrutinib-treated CLL. As for the study in general: When averaged across all of the samples, the counts came to 255,043 productive templates and more than 85,000 productive rearrangements. Findings and caveats of the study: Patients with sustained remission and those progressing were sampled at differing times. Clonality measured at baseline exceeded age-matched healthy donors, tracking circulating CD8+ T-cell counts.

Details on this clone: Its antigen is not identified.

The CDR3 spans 14 residues. Trimming took 6 bases from V and 4 from J; bases not matched to a gene: 4. Germline loops: CDR1 MNHEY, CDR2 SMNVEV (reference sequence). Here immunoSEQ multiplex PCR was the method, and the copy in TCRdb shows in-frame clones only, minus some. The table has about 200,000 clones, around 75% seen once; the top ten hold about 6.4%. This chain links TRBV27 with TRBJ1-2, with TRBD1 matching over 11 bases. The sequencing used PBMCs, collected after 12 months of ibrutinib treatment. This sequence was found in a human donor with chronic lymphocytic leukemia. CDR3 bases: TGTGCCAGCAGGGACAGGGGGCGTTCCTATGGCTACACCTTC. This encodes CASRDRGRSYGYTF.